The next 20 T cell receptor beta chains were all read from a single sample in a study of post-analysis software for immune sequencing data. Built from TCR beta cDNA, the libraries had unique molecular identifiers in them. TCRdb reprocessed the PCR reads via MiXCR and lists one record per CDR3 protein. The sample lists fewer than 700,000 distinct CDR3 sequences, about 44% occurring once. Their antigens remain unidentified. Study results and limitations: Relative to controls, patients had a few TRBV segments at higher frequency, with TRBV5-6, TRBV5-1 and TRBV20-1 among these.

Sequencing was done on a sample of blood. The receptor set was obtained from a girl aged 5 to 17 with multiple sclerosis.

With respect to this clonotype: One end of the junction fails to match germline, which may point to a read error. The gene calls are TRBV10-3 and TRBJ2-1, with 7 bases identical to TRBD1. Germline CDR1 is ENHRY and CDR2 is SYGVKD. The CDR3 runs to 16 residues. The CDR3 DNA follows: TGTGCCATCAGTGAGTCAGGGGGCAGCTCCCACAATGAGCAGTTCTTC. Its translation is CAISESGGSSHNEQFF.

The V gene is TRBV6-5, the J gene TRBJ1-1, with a tentative D call TRBD1 (5 bases). V was cut by 6 bases and J by 1 base, with 9 bases left in between. The CDR3 loop spans 13 amino acids. Germline CDR1 reads MNHEY; CDR2 reads SVGAGI. CDR3 residues: CASRITGNTEAFF. CDR3 sequence (DNA): TGTGCCAGCAGAATCACAGGGAACACTGAAGCTTTCTTT.

This clonotype was seen a handful of times. The genes are TRBV29-1 and TRBJ2-1; the D is unclear. Germline V lookup: CDR1 SQVTM, CDR2 ANQGSEA. The CDR3 loop spans 11 amino acids. V was shortened by 3 bases and J by 12 bases, with 12 bases between the two germline ends. DNA for the CDR3: TGCAGCGTTGAGGACGGAATTGGGCAGTTCTTC. Translation gives CSVEDGIGQFF.

V is TRBV7-3 and J is TRBJ2-1, with 10 bases identical to TRBD2. The CDR3 extends over 17 amino acids. Germline V gene sequence: CDR1 SGHTA, CDR2 FQGTGA. Trimming cost V 0 bases and J 4 bases; bases outside gene matches: 6. Here the CDR3 reads CASSLTRGLADYNEQFF. CDR3 DNA: TGTGCCAGCAGCTTAACGCGCGGACTAGCGGATTACAATGAGCAGTTCTTC. The whole variable domain, filled in from reference TRBV7-3 and TRBJ2-1, reads GAGVSQTPSNKVTEKGKYVELRCDPISGHTALYWYRQSLGQGPEFLIYFQGTGAADDSGLPNDRFFAVRPEGSVSTLKIQRTERGDSAVYLCASSLTRGLADYNEQFFGPGTRLTVL.

This chain uses TRBV11-2 with TRBJ2-1, with 8 bases identical to TRBD2. The CDR3 consists of 13 residues. Trimming removed 3 bases from V and 7 bases from J; junction bases left unmatched: 2. Per germline, CDR1 SGHAT and CDR2 FQNNGV. For the CDR3, the DNA is TGTGCCAGCAGCTTGAGCGGGGGTAATGAGCAGTTCTTC. Translated, it gives CASSLSGGNEQFF.

This clonotype was counted a few times. This chain connects TRBV6-5 to TRBJ1-2; D gene ambiguous. This CDR3 has 14 amino acids. V lost 2 bases to trimming and J lost 4 bases, with 11 bases between them. The germline V gene has CDR1 MNHEY and CDR2 SVGAGI. CDR3 sequence reads: CASSYVRGFYGYTF. CDR3 nucleotides: TGTGCCAGCAGTTACGTGCGAGGGTTCTATGGCTACACCTTC.

The V call is TRBV20-1, the J call TRBJ2-3, with TRBD1 as a possible D gene (5 bases). This CDR3 contains 12 residues. Between the trimmed V and J ends, which lost 2 bases and 3 bases, there was a span of 6 bases. Germline V gene data show CDR1 as DFQATT and CDR2 as SNEGSKA (reference sequence). CDR3 sequence: CSARKGTDTQYF. As DNA, the CDR3 is TGCAGTGCTAGAAAGGGGACAGATACGCAGTATTTT.

This rearrangement joins TRBV7-9 to TRBJ1-1, with unresolved D. The germline CDR1 and CDR2 sequences are SEHNR and FQNEAQ (reference sequence). The V end lost 5 bases, the J end lost 3 bases, and 7 bases lay between the germline ends. The CDR3 sequence is 12 residues long. The CDR3 is CASSPPHTEAFF. DNA for the CDR3: TGTGCCAGCAGCCCCCCCCACACTGAAGCTTTCTTT.

Only a few counts were recorded for this clonotype. The chain is built from TRBV4-1 and TRBJ2-1, with TRBD2 identical over 11 bases. Germline CDR1 and CDR2: MGHRA and YSYEKL. Trimming at V came to 3 bases and at J to 7 bases, leaving 8 bases not matched to a gene. The CDR3 runs 16 residues. This chain's CDR3 is CASSHPGTSGNNEQFF. The CDR3 coding sequence is TGCGCCAGCAGCCATCCCGGGACTAGCGGCAATAATGAGCAGTTCTTC.

The CDR3 region is CASRNRVKSNEQFF. The CDR3 DNA reads as TGTGCCAGCAGGAACAGGGTGAAAAGTAATGAGCAGTTCTTC. The genes are TRBV12-3 or TRBV12-4 and TRBJ2-1; D might be TRBD1 (6 bases). The V and J ends lost 6 bases and 7 bases respectively, with 16 bases between them. The CDR3 loop spans 14 amino acids.

This chain connects TRBV5-1 to TRBJ1-1; 9 nucleotides align to TRBD1. V lost 4 bases and J lost 5; bases outside the gene matches: 12. The CDR3 sequence is 16 residues long. The germline CDR1 and CDR2 sequences are SGHRS and YFSETQ. CDR3 protein: CASSDGTGRLYTEAFF. The CDR3 nucleotides are TGCGCCAGCAGCGACGGGACAGGGAGGTTGTATACTGAAGCTTTCTTT.

CDR3 residues: CASSLGGDTPQYF. For the CDR3, the DNA is TGCGCCAGCAGCCTGGGGGGGGACACCCCTCAGTATTTT. The chain has TRBV4-1 and TRBJ2-3, with D maybe TRBD2 (7 bases). Trimming took 4 bases from V and 12 from J, leaving 17 bases between them. This CDR3 has 13 amino acids. CDR1 and CDR2 (germline): MGHRA, YSYEKL.

This clonotype was recorded once. This chain uses TRBV5-1 with TRBJ2-7, with D possibly being TRBD1 or TRBD2 (5 bases each). The last part of the DNA fits TRBJ2-4 better; the J call may be wrong. CDR3 length: 15 residues. Germline loops: CDR1 SGHRS, CDR2 YFSETQ. In DNA form, the CDR3 reads TGCGCCAGCAGCCCATACGGGACGAGTGAAAACATTCAGTACTTC. It yields the protein CASSPYGTSENIQYF.

The rearrangement links TRBV6-1 to TRBJ2-3; the match to TRBD2 covers 11 bases. The CDR3 is made up of 14 amino acids. V lost 5 bases, J lost 3 bases, and 1 base stayed unmatched. The germline V gene encodes CDR1 MNHNS and CDR2 SASEGT. The DNA for the CDR3 is TGTGCCAGCAGTCGACTAGCGGGGACAGATACGCAGTATTTT. This translates into CASSRLAGTDTQYF.

This chain uses TRBV27 with TRBJ1-2; D unclear. The germline CDR1 and CDR2 sequences are MNHEY and SMNVEV (reference sequence). This CDR3 is built from 15 residues. Trimming pared 2 bases from V and 8 bases from J, leaving 18 bases between. CDR3 loop: CASSLRRDPSAGYTF. The DNA of the CDR3 is TGTGCCAGCAGTTTAAGGAGGGATCCCTCTGCGGGCTACACCTTC.

The rearrangement uses TRBV5-6 and TRBJ1-2; 7 bases match TRBD1. The germline V gene has CDR1 SGHDT and CDR2 YYEEEE. Losses at the gene ends were 4 bases for V and 0 bases for J; bases not matched to a gene: 6. This CDR3 region has 15 residues. The CDR3 sequence is CASSPQGQANYGYTF. The CDR3 DNA reads TGTGCCAGCAGCCCACAGGGGCAAGCTAACTATGGCTACACCTTC.

The J gene is TRBJ2-3, the V gene TRBV4-1; D is possibly TRBD2 (6 bases). The CDR3 has 16 residues. Looked up from germline, CDR1 is MGHRA and CDR2 is YSYEKL. Between the trimmed V and J ends, which lost 4 bases and 2 bases, there was a span of 16 bases. For the CDR3, the DNA is TGCGCCAGCAGCCCTCCAGGAGGGGTCACCACAGATACGCAGTATTTT. It is translated as CASSPPGGVTTDTQYF.

Only a few counts were recorded for this clonotype. A read error may be the cause here, since a much bigger clone is one base away. The chain joins TRBV11-2 to TRBJ2-5; D gene uncertain. V gave up 6 bases and J gave up 4 bases, with 15 bases separating them. Germline CDR1 SGHAT, CDR2 FQNNGV. The CDR3 spans 14 residues. CDR3 DNA sequence: TGTGCCAGCAGGCCCCCAGAGGCAAGAGAGACCCAGTACTTC. This sequence encodes CASRPPEARETQYF.

The V gene is TRBV20-1, the J gene TRBJ2-1, with 7 nucleotides matching TRBD2. Germline CDR1 reads DFQATT; CDR2 reads SNEGSKA (reference sequence). CDR3 length: 13 amino acids. With V trimmed by 6 bases and J by 2 bases, 4 bases remained unmatched. CDR3 residues: CSAERDTYNEQFF. Written as DNA, the CDR3 is TGCAGTGCCGAGCGGGATACCTACAATGAGCAGTTCTTC.

The J gene is TRBJ2-3, the V gene TRBV6-5, with D maybe TRBD2 (5 bases). The germline V and J ends were trimmed by 1 base and 4 bases, with 15 bases remaining between them. The CDR3 has 16 residues. Germline V gene sequence: CDR1 MNHEY, CDR2 SVGAGI. The CDR3 loop is CASSYYSPGNADTQYF. The CDR3 DNA reads as TGTGCCAGCAGTTACTATTCGCCGGGGAACGCAGATACGCAGTATTTT.